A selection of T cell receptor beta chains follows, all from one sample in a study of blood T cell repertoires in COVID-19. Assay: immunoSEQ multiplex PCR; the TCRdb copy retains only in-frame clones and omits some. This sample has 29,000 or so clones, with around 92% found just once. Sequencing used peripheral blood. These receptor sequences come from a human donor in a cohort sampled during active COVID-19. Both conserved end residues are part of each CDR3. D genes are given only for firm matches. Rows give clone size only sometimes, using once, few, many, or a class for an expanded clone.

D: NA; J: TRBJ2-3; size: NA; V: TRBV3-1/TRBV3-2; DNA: TGTGCCAGCAGCCAAGACAGGGTAACAGATACGCAGTATTTT; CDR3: CASSQDRVTDTQYF
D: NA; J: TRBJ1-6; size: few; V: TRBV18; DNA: TGTGCCAGCTCACCAGGGGAGGAGTCACCCCTCCACTTT; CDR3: CASSPGEESPLHF
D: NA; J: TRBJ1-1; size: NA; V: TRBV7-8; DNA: TGTGCCAGCAGCCCGACCCGGATCTTGGGGCGGAACACTGAAGCTTTCTTT; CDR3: CASSPTRILGRNTEAFF
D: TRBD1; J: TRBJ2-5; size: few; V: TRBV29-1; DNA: TGCAGCGTTGAAGTCCTCCCAAGGGGGCCCGAGACCCAGTACTTC; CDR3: CSVEVLPRGPETQYF
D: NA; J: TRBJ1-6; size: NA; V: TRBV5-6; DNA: TGTGCCAGCAGCTTGTCAGGGTCCTATAATTCACCCCTCCACTTT; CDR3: CASSLSGSYNSPLHF
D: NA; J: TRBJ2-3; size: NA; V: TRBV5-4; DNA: TGTGCCAGCAGCTTCTATAGGGGGGGCCATAACACAGATACGCAGTATTTT; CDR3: CASSFYRGGHNTDTQYF
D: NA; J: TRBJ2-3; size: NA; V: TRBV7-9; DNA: TGTGCCAGCAGCTTTTTCAGGGTTAGGGACACAGATACGCAGTATTTT; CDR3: CASSFFRVRDTDTQYF
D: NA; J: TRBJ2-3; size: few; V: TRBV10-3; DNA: TGTGCCAGCCACCGTGACAGAAGCACAGATACGCAGTATTTT; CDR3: CASHRDRSTDTQYF
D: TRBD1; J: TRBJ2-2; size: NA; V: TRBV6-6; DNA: TGTGCCAGCAGTTACGGGCCGGGACAGGGGATCGGGGAGCTGTTTTTT; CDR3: CASSYGPGQGIGELFF
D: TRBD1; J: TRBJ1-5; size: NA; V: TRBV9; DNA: TGTGCCAGCAGCGAGACAGGGGGCACTCAGCCCCAGCATTTT; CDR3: CASSETGGTQPQHF
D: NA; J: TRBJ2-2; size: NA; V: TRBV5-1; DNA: TGCGCCAGCAGCTTCCAGGGACTCGCGAACACCGGGGAGCTGTTTTTT; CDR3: CASSFQGLANTGELFF
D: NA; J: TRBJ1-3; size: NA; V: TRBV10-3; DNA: TGTGCCATCAGTGGTGGGGGGAATGGAGGAAACACCATATATTTT; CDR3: CAISGGGNGGNTIYF
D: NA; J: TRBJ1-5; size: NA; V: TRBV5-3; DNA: TGTGCCAGAAGCCACTCGACAGGTGGTAGCAATCAGCCCCAGCATTTT; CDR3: CARSHSTGGSNQPQHF
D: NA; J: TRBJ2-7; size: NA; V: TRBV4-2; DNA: TGTGCCAGCAGCCAAGATCTCGCAGTGGGGGCGGGCGAGCAGTACTTC; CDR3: CASSQDLAVGAGEQYF
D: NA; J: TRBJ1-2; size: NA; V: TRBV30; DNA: TGTGCCTGGAGACAGTTAACCGCTAACTATGGCTACACCTTC; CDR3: CAWRQLTANYGYTF
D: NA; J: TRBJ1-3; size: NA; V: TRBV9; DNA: TGTGCCAGCAGCGCTACAGGATCTGGAAACACCATATATTTT; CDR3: CASSATGSGNTIYF
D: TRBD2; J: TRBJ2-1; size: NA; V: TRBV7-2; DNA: TGTGCCAGCACCAAGGGGGTAGCGGGGGGCCCTAGTGATCACAATGAGCAGTTCTTC; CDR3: CASTKGVAGGPSDHNEQFF
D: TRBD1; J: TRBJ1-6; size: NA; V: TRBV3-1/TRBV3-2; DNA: TGTGCCAGCAGACGGACAGGGGGTGATAATTCACCCCTCCACTTT; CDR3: CASRRTGGDNSPLHF
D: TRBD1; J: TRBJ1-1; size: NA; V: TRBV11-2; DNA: TGTGCCTCCGCCATGACAGGGGGCAGGAACACTGAAGCTTTCTTT; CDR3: CASAMTGGRNTEAFF
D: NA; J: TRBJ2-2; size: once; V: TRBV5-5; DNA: TGTGCCAGCAGCTTGGCGGGCTCCAGGGCCGGGGAGCTGTTTTTT; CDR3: CASSLAGSRAGELFF
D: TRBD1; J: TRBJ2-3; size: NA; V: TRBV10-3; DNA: TGTGCCACTGGACAGGGCACAGATACGCAGTATTTT; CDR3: CATGQGTDTQYF
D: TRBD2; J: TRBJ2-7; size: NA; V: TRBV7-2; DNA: TGTGCCAGCAGCCCTGGACTAGTAATTAACGAGCAGTACTTC; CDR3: CASSPGLVINEQYF
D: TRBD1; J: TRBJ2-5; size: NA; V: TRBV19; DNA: TGTGCCACCAGGGACAGGGGGCGAGGAGAGACCCAGTACTTC; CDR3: CATRDRGRGETQYF
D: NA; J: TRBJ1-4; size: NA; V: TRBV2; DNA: TGTGCCAGCAGTGCAGCCTTCACTAATGAAAAACTGTTTTTT; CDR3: CASSAAFTNEKLFF
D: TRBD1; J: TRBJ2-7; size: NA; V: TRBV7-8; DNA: TGTGCCAGCAGCACCCGGACAGGGGGCTTCTACGAGCAGTACTTC; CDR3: CASSTRTGGFYEQYF
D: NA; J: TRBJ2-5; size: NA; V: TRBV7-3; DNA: TGTGCCAGCAGCTTAACGAGGGGGGACAGAGTGGAGACCCAGTACTTC; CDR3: CASSLTRGDRVETQYF
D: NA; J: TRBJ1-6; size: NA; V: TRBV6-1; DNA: TGTGCCAGCAGTGAAATGAGTTCACCCCTCCACTTT; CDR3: CASSEMSSPLHF
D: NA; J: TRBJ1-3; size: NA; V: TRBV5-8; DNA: TGTGCCAGCAGCTACGGACGGGGGGGACTTTTTGCCATATATTTT; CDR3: CASSYGRGGLFAIYF
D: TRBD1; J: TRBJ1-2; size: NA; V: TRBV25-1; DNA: TGTGCCAGCAGTGAATACCTAGGGACAGGGAATGGCTACACCTTC; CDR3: CASSEYLGTGNGYTF
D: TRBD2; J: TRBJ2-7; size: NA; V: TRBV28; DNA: TGTGCCAGCAGTGTCAGACTAGCGGGGGTAGGGGAGCAGTACTTC; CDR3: CASSVRLAGVGEQYF
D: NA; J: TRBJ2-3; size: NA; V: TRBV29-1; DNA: TGCAGCGTTGAACGGGGGACAGATACGCAGTATTTT; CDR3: CSVERGTDTQYF
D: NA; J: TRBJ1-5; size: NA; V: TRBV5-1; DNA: TGCGCCAGCAGCTTGGAGGGGTCTGATCAGCCCCAGCATTTT; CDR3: CASSLEGSDQPQHF
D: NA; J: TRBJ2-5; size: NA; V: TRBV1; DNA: TGCACCAGCAGCCAAGATGGACAGGGGAGTCAAAGAAAAGAGACCCAGTACTTC; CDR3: CTSSQDGQGSQRKETQYF
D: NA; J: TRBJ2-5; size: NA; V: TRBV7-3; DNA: TGTGCCAGCAGCTTAGGACAGTTAGAGACCCAGTACTTC; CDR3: CASSLGQLETQYF
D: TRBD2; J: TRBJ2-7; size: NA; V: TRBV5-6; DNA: TGTGCCAGCAGCCCCCGGGGCGGGGGTCGGAACGAGCAGTACTTC; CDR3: CASSPRGGGRNEQYF
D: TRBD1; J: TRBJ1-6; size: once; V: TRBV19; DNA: TGTGCCAGTAGTATAGCTACAGGGGCGAGGAATTCACCCCTCCACTTT; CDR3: CASSIATGARNSPLHF
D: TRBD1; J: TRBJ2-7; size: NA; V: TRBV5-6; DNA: TGTGCCAGCAGCCTCCAGGGGGCGGCTTTGGACGAGCAGTACTTC; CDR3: CASSLQGAALDEQYF
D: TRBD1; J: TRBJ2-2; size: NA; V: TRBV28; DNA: TGTGCCAGCAGTTTCCTAAGCAAAAGGGGGCAAGGCGGGGAGCTGTTTTTT; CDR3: CASSFLSKRGQGGELFF
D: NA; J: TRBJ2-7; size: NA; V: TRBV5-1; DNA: TGCGCCAGCAGCTTGGTGGCGGGGAGCTCCTACGAGCAGTACTTC; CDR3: CASSLVAGSSYEQYF
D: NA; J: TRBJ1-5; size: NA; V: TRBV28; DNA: TGTGCCAGCAGTCCAGCTCAGGTACCCAATCAGCCCCAGCATTTT; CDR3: CASSPAQVPNQPQHF
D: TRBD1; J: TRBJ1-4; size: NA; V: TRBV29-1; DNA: TGCAGCGTTGTGGCACAGGCAGGGGGTGAAAAACTGTTTTTT; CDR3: CSVVAQAGGEKLFF
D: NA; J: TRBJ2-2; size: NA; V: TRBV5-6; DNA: TGTGCCAGCAGAACCGGGACTAACACCGGGGAGCTGTTTTTT; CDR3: CASRTGTNTGELFF